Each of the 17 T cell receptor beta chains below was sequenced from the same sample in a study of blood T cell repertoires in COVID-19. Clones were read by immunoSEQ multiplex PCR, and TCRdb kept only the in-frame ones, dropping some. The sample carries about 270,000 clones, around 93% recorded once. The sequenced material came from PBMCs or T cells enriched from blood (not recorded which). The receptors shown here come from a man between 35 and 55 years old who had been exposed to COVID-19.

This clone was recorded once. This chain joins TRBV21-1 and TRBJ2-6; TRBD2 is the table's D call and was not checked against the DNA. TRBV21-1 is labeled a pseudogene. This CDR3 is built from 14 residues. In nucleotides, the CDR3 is TGTGCCAGCAGCAGAACTTCTGGGGCCAACGTCCTGACTTTC. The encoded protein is CASSRTSGANVLTF.

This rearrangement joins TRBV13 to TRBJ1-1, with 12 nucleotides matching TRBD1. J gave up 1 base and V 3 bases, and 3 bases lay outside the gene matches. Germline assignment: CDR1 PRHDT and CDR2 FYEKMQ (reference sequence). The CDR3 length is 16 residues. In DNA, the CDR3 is TGTGCCAGCAGCTTGGGGACAGGGGGCTCGAACACTGAAGCTTTCTTT. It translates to CASSLGTGGSNTEAFF.

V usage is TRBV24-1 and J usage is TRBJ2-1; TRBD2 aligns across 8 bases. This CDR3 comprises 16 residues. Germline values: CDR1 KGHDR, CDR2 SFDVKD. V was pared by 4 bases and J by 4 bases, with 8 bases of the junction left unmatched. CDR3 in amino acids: CATSDPYGRVYNEQFF. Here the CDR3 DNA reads TGTGCCACCAGTGACCCCTACGGGAGGGTATACAATGAGCAGTTCTTC.

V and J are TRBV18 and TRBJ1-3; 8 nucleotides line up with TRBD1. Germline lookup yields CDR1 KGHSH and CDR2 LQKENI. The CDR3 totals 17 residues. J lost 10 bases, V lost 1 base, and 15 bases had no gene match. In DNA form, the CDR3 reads TGTGCCAGCTCACCACTTTTCGGACAGGGCAACGAAAGGACCATATATTTT. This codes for CASSPLFGQGNERTIYF.

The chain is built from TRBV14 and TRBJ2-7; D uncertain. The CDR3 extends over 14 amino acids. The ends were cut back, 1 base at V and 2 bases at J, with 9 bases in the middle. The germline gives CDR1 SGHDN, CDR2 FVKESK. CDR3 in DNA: TGTGCCAGCAGCCAAGTAAACAACCCCTACGAGCAGTACTTC. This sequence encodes CASSQVNNPYEQYF.

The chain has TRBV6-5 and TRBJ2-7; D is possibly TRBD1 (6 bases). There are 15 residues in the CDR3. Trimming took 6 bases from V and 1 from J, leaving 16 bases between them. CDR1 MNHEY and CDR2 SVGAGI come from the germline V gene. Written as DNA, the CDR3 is TGTGCCAGCAGACTCAACCGGGACATTTCCTACGAGCAGTACTTC. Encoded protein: CASRLNRDISYEQYF.

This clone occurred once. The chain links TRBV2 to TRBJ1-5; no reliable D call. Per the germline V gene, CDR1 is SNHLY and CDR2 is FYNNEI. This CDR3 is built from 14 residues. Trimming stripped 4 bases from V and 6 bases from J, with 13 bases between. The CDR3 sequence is CASSGAGGGQPQHF. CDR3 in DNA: TGTGCCAGCAGTGGGGCAGGAGGCGGTCAGCCCCAGCATTTT.

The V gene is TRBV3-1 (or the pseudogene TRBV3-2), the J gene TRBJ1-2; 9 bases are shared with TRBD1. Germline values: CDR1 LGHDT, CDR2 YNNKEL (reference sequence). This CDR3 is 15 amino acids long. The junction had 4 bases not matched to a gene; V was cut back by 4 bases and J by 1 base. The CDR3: CASSLGDRDNYGYTF. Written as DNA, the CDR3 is TGTGCCAGCAGCCTGGGGGACAGGGATAACTATGGCTACACCTTC.

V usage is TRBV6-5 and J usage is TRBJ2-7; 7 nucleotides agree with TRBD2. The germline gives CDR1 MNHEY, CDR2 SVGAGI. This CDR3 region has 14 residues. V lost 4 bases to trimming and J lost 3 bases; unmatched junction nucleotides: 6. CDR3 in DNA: TGTGCCAGCAGTTTTGCTAGCGGAAACTACGAGCAGTACTTC. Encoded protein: CASSFASGNYEQYF.

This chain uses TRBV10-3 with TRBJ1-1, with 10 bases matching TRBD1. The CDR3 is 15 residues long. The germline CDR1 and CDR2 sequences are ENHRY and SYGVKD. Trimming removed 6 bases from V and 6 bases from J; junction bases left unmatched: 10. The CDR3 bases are TGTGCCATCAGACCCGGGACAGGGGTATTCGCTGAAGCTTTCTTT. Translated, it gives CAIRPGTGVFAEAFF.

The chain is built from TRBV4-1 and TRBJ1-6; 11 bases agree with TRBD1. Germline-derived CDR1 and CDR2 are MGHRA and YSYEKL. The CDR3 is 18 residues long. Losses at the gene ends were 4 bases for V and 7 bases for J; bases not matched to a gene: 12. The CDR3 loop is CASSPSGTGGIGNSPLHF. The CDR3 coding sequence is TGCGCCAGCAGCCCGAGTGGGACAGGGGGTATTGGGAATTCACCCCTCCACTTT.

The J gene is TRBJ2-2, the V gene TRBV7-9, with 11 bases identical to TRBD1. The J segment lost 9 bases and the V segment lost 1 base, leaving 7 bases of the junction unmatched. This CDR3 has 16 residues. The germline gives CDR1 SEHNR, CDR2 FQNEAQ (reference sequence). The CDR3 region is CASSLDGDRGTRELFF. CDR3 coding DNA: TGTGCCAGCAGCTTAGATGGGGACAGGGGGACCCGGGAGCTGTTTTTT.

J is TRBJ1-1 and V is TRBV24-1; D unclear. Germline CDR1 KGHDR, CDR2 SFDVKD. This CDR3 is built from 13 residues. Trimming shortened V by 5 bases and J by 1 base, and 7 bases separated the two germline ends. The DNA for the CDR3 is TGTGCCACCAGTGGTACACAGAACACTGAAGCTTTCTTT. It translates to CATSGTQNTEAFF.

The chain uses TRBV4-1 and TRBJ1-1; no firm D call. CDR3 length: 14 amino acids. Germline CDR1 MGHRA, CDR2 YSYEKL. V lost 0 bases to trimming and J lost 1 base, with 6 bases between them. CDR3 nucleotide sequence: TGCGCCAGCAGCCAAGAACGGAGGAACACTGAAGCTTTCTTT. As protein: CASSQERRNTEAFF.

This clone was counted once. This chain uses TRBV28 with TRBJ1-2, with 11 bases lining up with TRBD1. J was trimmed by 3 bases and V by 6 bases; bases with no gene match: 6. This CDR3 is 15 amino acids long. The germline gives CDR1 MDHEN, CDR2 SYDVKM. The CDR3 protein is CASRRRDRGDYGYTF. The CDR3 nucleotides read TGTGCCAGCAGAAGACGGGACAGGGGGGACTATGGCTACACCTTC.

CDR3 nucleotides: TGTGCCATCAGTGTCCCCAGGACTAGCGGGAGGGCAGATACGCAGTATTTT. It encodes CAISVPRTSGRADTQYF. V and J are TRBV10-3 and TRBJ2-3; TRBD2 agrees at 15 bases. V lost 4 bases to trimming and J lost 4 bases; unmatched junction nucleotides: 6. Germline CDR1 and CDR2: ENHRY and SYGVKD. The CDR3 is made up of 17 amino acids.

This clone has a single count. For the CDR3, the DNA is TGTGCCACCAGTGATTCCAAGGGCACAGGGGTTGGAACCGGGGAGCTGTTTTTT. Encoded protein: CATSDSKGTGVGTGELFF. V is TRBV24-1 and J is TRBJ2-2, with 7 bases matching TRBD1. The CDR3 has 18 amino acids. From germline, CDR1 is KGHDR and CDR2 SFDVKD. With V trimmed by 2 bases and J by 5 bases, 13 bases remained unmatched.